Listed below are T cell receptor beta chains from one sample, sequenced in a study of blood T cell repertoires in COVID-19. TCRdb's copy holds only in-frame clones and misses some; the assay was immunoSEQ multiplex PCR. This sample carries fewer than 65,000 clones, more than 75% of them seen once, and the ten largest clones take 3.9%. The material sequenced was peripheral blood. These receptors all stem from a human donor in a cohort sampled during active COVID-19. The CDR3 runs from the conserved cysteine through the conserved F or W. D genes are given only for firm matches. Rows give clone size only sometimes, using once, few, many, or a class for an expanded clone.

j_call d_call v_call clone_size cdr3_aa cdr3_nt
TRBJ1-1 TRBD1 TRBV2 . CASSEDRADTEAFF TGTGCCAGCAGTGAGGACAGGGCGGACACTGAAGCTTTCTTT
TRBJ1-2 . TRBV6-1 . CASSEWQGNYGYTF TGTGCCAGCAGTGAGTGGCAGGGCAACTATGGCTACACCTTC
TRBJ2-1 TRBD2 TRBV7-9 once CASQLAGGMNEQFF TGTGCCAGTCAGCTAGCGGGAGGGATGAATGAGCAGTTCTTC
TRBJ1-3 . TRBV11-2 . CASSLSSVGVFGNTIYF TGTGCCAGCAGCTTAAGCTCCGTGGGAGTATTTGGAAACACCATATATTTT
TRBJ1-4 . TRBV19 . CASSIIGQPEKLFF TGTGCCAGTAGTATAATCGGACAGCCAGAAAAACTGTTTTTT
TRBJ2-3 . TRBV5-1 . CASSLAGGDTQYF TGCGCCAGCAGCTTGGCCGGGGGAGATACGCAGTATTTT
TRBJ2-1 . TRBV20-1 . CSASLPGLAYNEQFF TGCAGTGCTAGTTTACCGGGACTCGCCTACAATGAGCAGTTCTTC
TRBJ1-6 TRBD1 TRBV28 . CATLRDRDASPLHF TGTGCCACCCTAAGGGACAGGGACGCTTCACCCCTCCACTTT
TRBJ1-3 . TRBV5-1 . CASSPRTDFSGNTIYF TGCGCCAGCAGCCCACGGACGGACTTCTCTGGAAACACCATATATTTT
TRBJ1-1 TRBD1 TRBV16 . CASSQNPGTGTTEAFF TGTGCCAGCAGCCAGAACCCCGGGACAGGGACCACTGAAGCTTTCTTT
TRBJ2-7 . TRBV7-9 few CASSRRELAYEQYF TGTGCCAGCAGCCGCCGGGAGTTAGCCTACGAGCAGTACTTC
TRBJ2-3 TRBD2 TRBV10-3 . CAISPEREGGTDTQYF TGTGCCATCAGTCCAGAGCGGGAGGGTGGGACAGATACGCAGTATTTT
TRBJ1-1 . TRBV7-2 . CASSSVGGGTEAFF TGTGCCAGCAGCTCCGTAGGAGGAGGCACTGAAGCTTTCTTT
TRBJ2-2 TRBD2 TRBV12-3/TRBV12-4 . CASGTINTGELFF TGTGCCAGCGGGACTATCAACACCGGGGAGCTGTTTTTT
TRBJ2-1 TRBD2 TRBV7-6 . CASSLASGSSYNEQFF TGTGCCAGCAGCTTAGCTAGCGGGAGTTCCTACAATGAGCAGTTCTTC
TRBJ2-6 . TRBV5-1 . CASSLTGSMRANVLTF TGCGCCAGCAGCTTGACAGGGTCGATGCGTGCCAACGTCCTGACTTTC
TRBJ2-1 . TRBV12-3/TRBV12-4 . CASSSTSNEQFF TGTGCCAGCAGTTCGACTTCCAATGAGCAGTTCTTC
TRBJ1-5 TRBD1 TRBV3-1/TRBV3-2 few CASSRGQGGNQPQHF TGTGCCAGCAGCCGCGGACAGGGCGGCAATCAGCCCCAGCATTTT
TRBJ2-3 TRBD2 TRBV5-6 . CASSLLLAGVWDTQYF TGTGCCAGCAGCTTGTTACTAGCGGGAGTTTGGGATACGCAGTATTTT
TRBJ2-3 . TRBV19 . CASSITPDTYSTDTQYF TGTGCCAGTAGTATCACCCCGGACACCTATAGCACAGATACGCAGTATTTT
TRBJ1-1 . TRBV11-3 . CASSLVVNTEAFF TGTGCCAGCAGCTTAGTAGTGAACACTGAAGCTTTCTTT
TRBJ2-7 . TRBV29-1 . CSAIGTVRGEQYF TGCAGCGCCATTGGGACTGTGCGGGGAGAGCAGTACTTC
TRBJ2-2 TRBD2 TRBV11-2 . CASSPFLRTSETGELFF TGTGCCAGCAGCCCGTTCTTGAGGACTAGCGAAACCGGGGAGCTGTTTTTT
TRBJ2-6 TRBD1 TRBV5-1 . CASSPGQGNSGANVLTF TGCGCCAGCAGTCCCGGACAGGGAAACTCTGGGGCCAACGTCCTGACTTTC
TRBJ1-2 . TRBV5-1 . CASSLGSVPQRGSYGYTF TGCGCCAGCAGCTTGGGTAGCGTCCCGCAACGGGGGAGCTATGGCTACACCTTC
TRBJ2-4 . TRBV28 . CASSSPVTLVNIQYF TGTGCCAGCAGTTCCCCAGTGACTTTGGTGAACATTCAGTACTTC
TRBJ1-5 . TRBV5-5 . CASSWTASNQPQHF TGTGCCAGCAGCTGGACAGCGAGCAATCAGCCCCAGCATTTT
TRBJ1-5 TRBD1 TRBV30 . CAWASGTGVGQPQHF TGTGCCTGGGCATCCGGGACAGGGGTTGGTCAGCCCCAGCATTTT
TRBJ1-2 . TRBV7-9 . CASSLNGGYTF TGTGCCAGCAGCTTAAACGGGGGCTACACCTTC
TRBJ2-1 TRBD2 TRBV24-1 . CATSDTRRGLAGGVEQFF TGTGCCACCAGTGATACAAGACGTGGACTAGCGGGAGGGGTTGAGCAGTTCTTC
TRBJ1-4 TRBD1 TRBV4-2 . CASSPQGANEKLFF TGTGCCAGCAGCCCGCAGGGGGCTAATGAAAAACTGTTTTTT
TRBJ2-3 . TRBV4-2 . CASSQGASARTDTQYF TGTGCCAGCAGCCAAGGGGCTAGCGCGCGCACAGATACGCAGTATTTT
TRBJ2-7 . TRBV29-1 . CSTLSGGSYEQYF TGCAGCACCCTATCGGGCGGGTCCTACGAGCAGTACTTC
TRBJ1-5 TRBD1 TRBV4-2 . CASSHEQGNNQPQHF TGTGCCAGCAGCCATGAACAGGGGAACAATCAGCCCCAGCATTTT
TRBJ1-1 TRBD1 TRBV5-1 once CASSMGQRNTEAFF TGCGCCAGCAGCATGGGACAGAGGAACACTGAAGCTTTCTTT
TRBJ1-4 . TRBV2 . CASSDYEKLFF TGTGCCAGCAGTGACTATGAAAAACTGTTTTTT
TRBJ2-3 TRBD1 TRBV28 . CASSLGQGVTDTQYF TGTGCCAGCAGTTTAGGGCAGGGGGTCACAGATACGCAGTATTTT
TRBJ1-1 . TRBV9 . CASSGGNTEAFF TGTGCCAGCAGCGGAGGGAACACTGAAGCTTTCTTT
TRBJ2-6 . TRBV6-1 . CASSERSSGANVLTF TGTGCCAGCAGTGAAAGGAGCTCTGGGGCCAACGTCCTGACTTTC
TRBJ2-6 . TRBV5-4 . CASRLDSSSGANVLTF TGTGCCAGCAGATTGGACAGTAGCTCTGGGGCCAACGTCCTGACTTTC
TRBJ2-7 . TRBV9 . CASSVGPGAGSYEQYF TGTGCCAGCAGCGTAGGCCCAGGGGCTGGCTCCTACGAGCAGTACTTC
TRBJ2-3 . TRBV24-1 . CATSALGRDSTDTQYF TGTGCCACCAGTGCTCTAGGGCGGGATAGCACAGATACGCAGTATTTT